Below, 3 T cell receptor beta chains from the same sample are listed, as sequenced in a study of somatic mutations in cytotoxic T cells in rheumatoid arthritis. Assay used: immunoSEQ multiplex PCR; TCRdb lists only in-frame clones, some missing. The top ten hold 40% to 45% of the sample, which has some 2,300 clones, approximately 76% seen once. Sequencing used CD8+ T cells sorted from blood. The receptors stem from a woman between 35 and 50 years old with rheumatoid arthritis.

The chain links TRBV6-1 to TRBJ1-2; D unclear. The CDR3 consists of 12 residues. The V gene lost 5 bases and the J gene lost 8 bases, with 12 bases spanning the gap. CDR1 MNHNS and CDR2 SASEGT come from the germline V gene. The CDR3 DNA reads as TGTGCCAGCAGTCCCCGTGGCACGGGCTACACCTTC. Its protein is CASSPRGTGYTF.

The J gene is TRBJ2-1, the V gene TRBV28, with D possibly TRBD2 on 6 matching bases. Germline CDR1 and CDR2: MDHEN and SYDVKM. The length of the CDR3 is 13 residues. With 7 bases removed from V and 8 bases from J, the gap between germline ends came to 15 bases. CDR3 bases: TGTGCCAGCACCTTGCGCGGGAACGATGAGCAGTTCTTC. Translated, it gives CASTLRGNDEQFF.

The V and J genes are TRBV29-1 and TRBJ2-1, with 12 bases fitting TRBD2. CDR1 SQVTM and CDR2 ANQGSEA come from the germline V gene. The CDR3 runs 15 residues. With 5 bases clipped from V and 8 bases from J, the junction kept 10 bases outside the gene matches. CDR3 DNA sequence: TGCAGCGTTATTTTCGGACTAGCGGGGTCCGATGAGCAGTTCTTC. It yields the protein CSVIFGLAGSDEQFF.